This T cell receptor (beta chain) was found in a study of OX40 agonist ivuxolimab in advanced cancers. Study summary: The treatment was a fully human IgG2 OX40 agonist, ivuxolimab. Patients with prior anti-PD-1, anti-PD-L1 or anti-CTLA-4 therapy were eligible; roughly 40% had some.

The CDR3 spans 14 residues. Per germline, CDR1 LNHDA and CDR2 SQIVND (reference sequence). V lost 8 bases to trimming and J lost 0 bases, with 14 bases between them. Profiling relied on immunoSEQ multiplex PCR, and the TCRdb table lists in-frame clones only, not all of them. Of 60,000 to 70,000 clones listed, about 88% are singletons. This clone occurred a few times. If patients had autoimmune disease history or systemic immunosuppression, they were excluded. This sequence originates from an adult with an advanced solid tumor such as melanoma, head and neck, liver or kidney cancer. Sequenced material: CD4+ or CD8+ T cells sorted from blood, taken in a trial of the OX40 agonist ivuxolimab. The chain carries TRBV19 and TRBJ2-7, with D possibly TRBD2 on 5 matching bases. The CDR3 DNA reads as TGTGCCAGTTCCCGGAGTGGGAGCTCCTACGAGCAGTACTTC. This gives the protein CASSRSGSSYEQYF.